Reported below is one TCR beta chain. The treatment here: 15 to 20 received Ad26.COV2.S at low or high dose, single or two shots; roughly five received placebo; per-sample allocation not given. Samples came from day 63 after the first vaccine or placebo injection. The CDR3 length is 14 residues. V lost 3 bases, J lost 5 bases, and 4 bases stayed unmatched. Germline V lookup: CDR1 MGHDK, CDR2 SYGVNS. Sequencing was performed with immunoSEQ multiplex PCR; in TCRdb, only in-frame clones are kept and a portion is missing. The profile covers about 350,000 clones, with about 88% appearing a single time and around 5.8% taken by the ten largest. This sample was taken from a study of Ad26.COV2.S vaccination and SARS-CoV-2 variants.

The rearrangement links TRBV25-1 to TRBJ1-5, with 7 bases matching TRBD1. The source is a person between 18 and 59 years old who received the Ad26.COV2.S COVID-19 vaccine or a placebo. Sequences were derived from peripheral blood, sampled in a trial of Ad26.COV2.S vaccine versus placebo. In nucleotides, the CDR3 is TGTGCCAGCAGTGAGACAGGGCGGGATCAGCCCCAGCATTTT. Protein: CASSETGRDQPQHF.